This T cell receptor (beta chain) was sequenced in a study of graft-versus-host responses after intestinal transplantation. The CDR3 contains 10 residues. From germline, CDR1 is SGHRS and CDR2 YFSETQ. V lost 8 bases and J lost 4, with 5 bases in between. On this clone: What it recognizes is unknown.

Overall study results and limits: In recipient marrow, GvH clones were found, and some appeared first in ileum or blood. Early post-transplant falls in HvG clones accompanied the peak levels of circulating GvH clones.

Here immunoSEQ multiplex PCR was the method, and the copy in TCRdb shows in-frame clones only, minus some. The sample gives some 81,000 clones, 85% to 90% of which show up once; roughly 0.37% is in the top ten. V is TRBV5-1 and J is TRBJ2-3, with D possibly being TRBD2 (5 bases). The receptor was isolated from a human donor who received an intestinal transplant. The sequencing here drew on unstimulated CD4+ T cells sorted from spleen or lymph node cells, taken before intestinal transplant. The CDR3 DNA is TGCGCCAGGAGGGCAGATACGCAGTATTTT. This translates into CARRADTQYF.